Below are 29 T cell receptor beta chains sequenced from a single sample in a study of T cell changes during pregnancy in multiple sclerosis. The table came from immunoSEQ multiplex PCR; TCRdb's copy has only in-frame clones and leaves some out. The sample contains around 56,000 clones, around nine tenths of which appear only once. Sequences were derived from peripheral blood, sampled in the first trimester of pregnancy. The receptors were sampled from a female donor in good health, enrolled as a control in a pregnancy study.

This chain joins TRBV27 and TRBJ1-2; weak D call: TRBD1 (6 bases). There are 13 residues in the CDR3. Germline V lookup: CDR1 MNHEY, CDR2 SMNVEV (reference sequence). Trimming shortened V by 5 bases and J by 6 bases, and 13 bases separated the two germline ends. The CDR3 sequence is CASSPGVDHGYTF. CDR3 nucleotides: TGTGCCAGCAGTCCAGGGGTGGATCATGGCTACACCTTC.

The chain is built from TRBV27 and TRBJ1-2; D possibly corresponds to TRBD1 (5 bases). This CDR3 has 15 residues. Between the trimmed V and J ends, which lost 4 bases and 6 bases, there was a span of 18 bases. The V gene's germline CDR1 is MNHEY and CDR2 SMNVEV (reference sequence). For the CDR3, the DNA is TGTGCCAGCAGTTGGATGGGGGAGGGCCTGGATGGCTACACCTTC. This codes for CASSWMGEGLDGYTF.

V usage is TRBV7-9 and J usage is TRBJ2-7; D possibly corresponds to TRBD2 (6 bases). CDR1 is SEHNR and CDR2 is FQNEAQ in the germline V gene (reference sequence). V lost 7 bases and J 0 bases, leaving 13 bases between the germline ends. The CDR3 is made up of 14 amino acids. The CDR3 reads CASTSRGSSYEQYF. The CDR3, as DNA: TGTGCCAGCACCTCCCGGGGGAGCTCCTACGAGCAGTACTTC.

This chain joins TRBV19 and TRBJ2-1; possibly TRBD1 for D (6 bases). V lost 5 bases, J lost 0 bases, and 11 bases lay in between. CDR1 LNHDA and CDR2 SQIVND come from the germline V gene (reference sequence). There are 15 residues in the CDR3. CDR3 sequence (DNA): TGTGCCAGTAGTCCTACAGGGAGCTCCTACAATGAGCAGTTCTTC. Protein product: CASSPTGSSYNEQFF.

This chain connects TRBV20-1 to TRBJ2-7; a weak D match, TRBD2 (5 bases). This CDR3 contains 11 residues. CDR1 DFQATT and CDR2 SNEGSKA come from the germline V gene (reference sequence). V gave up 2 bases and J gave up 6 bases, with 8 bases separating them. The CDR3 here is CSARTGIEQYF. In nucleotides, the CDR3 is TGCAGTGCTAGAACGGGGATCGAGCAGTACTTC.

In its sample, this clone was seen a few times. The V and J genes are TRBV18 and TRBJ1-1; no clear D gene. V lost 5 bases and J lost 7, with 11 bases in between. Germline values: CDR1 KGHSH, CDR2 LQKENI. This CDR3 is 12 amino acids long. The CDR3 loop reads CASSAGENEAFF. CDR3 nucleotides: TGTGCCAGCTCAGCCGGGGAGAATGAAGCTTTCTTT.

The chain carries TRBV11-1 and TRBJ2-7; 7 bases fit TRBD1. CDR1 is SGHAT and CDR2 is FQDESV in the germline V gene (reference sequence). V lost 3 bases to trimming and J lost 3 bases; unmatched junction nucleotides: 8. CDR3 length: 15 amino acids. In nucleotides, the CDR3 is TGTGCCAGCAGCTTCGCAGGGGGTGGAAGCTACGAGCAGTACTTC. It translates to CASSFAGGGSYEQYF.

The chain employs TRBV5-1 and TRBJ1-2; D uncertain. The CDR3 has 14 residues. The V gene lost 1 base and the J gene lost 2 bases, with 9 bases spanning the gap. Germline loops: CDR1 SGHRS, CDR2 YFSETQ. The CDR3 protein is CASSLSQANYGYTF. In DNA, the CDR3 is TGCGCCAGCAGCTTGTCTCAGGCCAACTATGGCTACACCTTC.

The V call is TRBV5-4, the J call TRBJ1-3; 7 positions agree with TRBD1. The CDR3 is 15 residues long. V trimming: 7 bases; J trimming: 1 base; junction bases outside the gene matches: 8. The V gene's germline CDR1 is SGHNT and CDR2 YYREEE (reference sequence). CDR3 DNA sequence: TGTGCCAGCTCGACAGGGTTGGTTTCTGGAAACACCATATATTTT. This encodes CASSTGLVSGNTIYF.

The chain carries TRBV6-5 and TRBJ2-1, with 9 bases fitting TRBD2. CDR3 size: 15 residues. Germline V gene sequence: CDR1 MNHEY, CDR2 SVGAGI. Trimming at V came to 6 bases and at J to 4 bases, leaving 7 bases not matched to a gene. The CDR3 reads CASSPWTSDYNEQFF. CDR3 bases: TGTGCCAGCAGCCCTTGGACTAGCGATTACAATGAGCAGTTCTTC.

V and J are TRBV14 and TRBJ1-3; D gene unclear. The CDR3 has 15 amino acids. V was shortened by 0 bases and J by 3 bases, with 9 bases between the two germline ends. The germline CDR1 and CDR2 sequences are SGHDN and FVKESK. The CDR3 region has the DNA TGTGCCAGCAGCCAAGATAACATCTTTGGAAACACCATATATTTT. Translated, it gives CASSQDNIFGNTIYF.

V and J are TRBV2 and TRBJ1-2; the D is unclear. From germline, CDR1 is SNHLY and CDR2 FYNNEI. The V gene lost 3 bases and the J gene lost 4 bases, with 12 bases spanning the gap. The CDR3 runs to 14 residues. The CDR3 nucleotides read TGTGCCAGCAGTGACGACGGCGGTTCCTATGGCTACACCTTC. Its protein product is CASSDDGGSYGYTF.

The chain joins TRBV7-3 to TRBJ1-1, with TRBD1 matching over 7 bases. The CDR3 covers 15 residues. Losses at the gene ends were 5 bases for V and 1 base for J; bases not matched to a gene: 7. Germline values: CDR1 SGHTA, CDR2 FQGTGA. The chain's CDR3 is CASSPGGTANTEAFF. CDR3 nucleotide sequence: TGTGCCAGCAGCCCAGGGGGGACAGCGAACACTGAAGCTTTCTTT.

The rearrangement uses TRBV28 and TRBJ1-2; 7 nucleotides agree with TRBD1. In germline, CDR1 is MDHEN, CDR2 SYDVKM. This CDR3 contains 16 residues. The V gene end was trimmed by 6 bases and the J gene end by 1 base; junction bases not matched to a gene: 11. DNA of the CDR3: TGTGCCAGCAGCCGTCTCCTGGGGACAGATAACTATGGCTACACCTTC. Translating gives CASSRLLGTDNYGYTF.

The chain couples TRBV6-6 to TRBJ2-3; D is unclear. Germline CDR1 is MNHNY and CDR2 is SVGAGI (reference sequence). Trimming shortened V by 4 bases and J by 0 bases, and 14 bases separated the two germline ends. This CDR3 contains 16 residues. The CDR3 is CASSFRLNSSTDTQYF. Written as DNA, the CDR3 is TGTGCCAGCAGTTTCAGGCTTAACTCTAGCACAGATACGCAGTATTTT.

V usage is TRBV6-5 and J usage is TRBJ2-7, with TRBD1 matching 7 bases. CDR1 is MNHEY, CDR2 SVGAGI, per germline. The CDR3 covers 15 residues. V shed 0 bases and J 4 bases; nucleotides not matched to a gene: 6. The CDR3 sequence: CASSYSPGQRYEQYF. Written as DNA, the CDR3 is TGTGCCAGCAGTTACTCTCCGGGACAGAGATACGAGCAGTACTTC.

The chain couples TRBV28 to TRBJ1-3, with 9 bases fitting TRBD1. V trimming: 5 bases; J trimming: 4 bases; junction bases outside the gene matches: 12. The CDR3 length is 17 residues. CDR1 and CDR2 from the germline V gene are MDHEN and SYDVKM. The CDR3 loop is CASSLPDRGRWGNTIYF. Written as DNA, the CDR3 is TGTGCCAGCAGTCTGCCGGACAGGGGAAGATGGGGAAACACCATATATTTT.

The CDR3: CAWSSTGGAAYEQYF. The CDR3 DNA is TGTGCCTGGAGTTCCACAGGGGGCGCGGCCTACGAGCAGTACTTC. The chain joins TRBV30 to TRBJ2-7, with 9 bases fitting TRBD1. The germline V gene encodes CDR1 GTSNPN and CDR2 SVGIG (reference sequence). With 2 bases clipped from V and 2 bases from J, the junction kept 7 bases outside the gene matches. The CDR3 extends over 15 amino acids.

This clone was picked up one time. The chain combines TRBV6-1 with TRBJ1-4; D is possibly TRBD1 (6 bases). V gave up 7 bases and J gave up 10 bases, with 22 bases separating them. This CDR3 has 15 residues. The V gene's germline CDR1 is MNHNS and CDR2 SASEGT. The CDR3 DNA reads TGTGCCAGCATTCTCGGGGGCGGGCGGGGGGTAAAACTGTTTTTT. It encodes CASILGGGRGVKLFF.

The V gene is TRBV6-6, the J gene TRBJ1-5, with a weak D call TRBD1 (5 bases). CDR1 is MNHNY and CDR2 is SVGAGI in the germline V gene (reference sequence). CDR3 length: 16 residues. V lost 6 bases to trimming and J lost 2 bases, with 17 bases between them. DNA of the CDR3: TGTGCCAGCAGGAACAGGCTCGGGGGTGGCAATCAGCCCCAGCATTTT. Its translation is CASRNRLGGGNQPQHF.

The rearrangement joins TRBV5-1 to TRBJ2-3, with a weak D call TRBD1 (6 bases). Germline V gene sequence: CDR1 SGHRS, CDR2 YFSETQ. Trimming took 4 bases from V and 0 from J, leaving 12 bases between them. CDR3 size: 15 residues. CDR3 in amino acids: CASSKDRHSTDTQYF. For the CDR3, the DNA is TGCGCCAGCAGCAAGGACAGACATAGCACAGATACGCAGTATTTT.

The chain carries TRBV15 and TRBJ1-2; D ambiguous. This CDR3 is built from 14 residues. In germline, CDR1 is LNHNV, CDR2 YYDKDF (reference sequence). The V end lost 0 bases, the J end lost 4 bases, and 9 bases lay between the germline ends. The CDR3 coding sequence is TGTGCCACCAGCAGAGATTACGAGGCCTATGGCTACACCTTC. It specifies CATSRDYEAYGYTF.

The rearrangement links TRBV27 to TRBJ2-5, with D possibly TRBD1 on 6 matching bases. The germline V gene has CDR1 MNHEY and CDR2 SMNVEV (reference sequence). The V gene lost 5 bases and the J gene lost 1 base, with 26 bases spanning the gap. The CDR3 spans 19 residues. The CDR3 reads CASSVLGGVGAGRQETQYF. The CDR3 DNA reads as TGTGCCAGCAGTGTCCTTGGGGGTGTGGGGGCAGGGCGCCAAGAGACCCAGTACTTC.

The genes are TRBV18 and TRBJ2-1; 8 bases fit TRBD2. Trimming took 3 bases from V and 5 from J; bases not matched to a gene: 3. Germline CDR1 and CDR2: KGHSH and LQKENI. This CDR3 has 14 residues. In DNA form, the CDR3 reads TGTGCCAGCTCACCCAGCGGGGGAAACAATGAGCAGTTCTTC. This sequence encodes CASSPSGGNNEQFF.

The gene calls are TRBV4-2 and TRBJ2-7; no firm D call. The CDR3 totals 16 residues. Germline loops: CDR1 LGHNA, CDR2 YNFKEQ. The germline V and J ends were trimmed by 0 bases and 3 bases, with 15 bases remaining between them. CDR3 DNA sequence: TGTGCCAGCAGCCAAGATCGGGTAGCTGGTAGCTACGAGCAGTACTTC. This encodes CASSQDRVAGSYEQYF.

This rearrangement joins TRBV7-6 to TRBJ2-5; the D gene is possibly TRBD1 (6 bases). The germline V gene encodes CDR1 SGHVS and CDR2 FNYEAQ. The CDR3 spans 15 residues. The V end lost 0 bases, the J end lost 4 bases, and 12 bases lay between the germline ends. The CDR3 protein is CASSLAGQGSETQYF. The CDR3 coding sequence is TGTGCCAGCAGCTTAGCGGGGCAGGGGTCAGAGACCCAGTACTTC.

This chain links TRBV18 with TRBJ2-3, with D possibly matching TRBD1 (6 bases). V was trimmed by 2 bases and J by 1 base, leaving 16 bases between them. The CDR3 sequence is 17 residues long. The germline CDR1 and CDR2 sequences are KGHSH and LQKENI. This CDR3 reads CASSPWAQGTRTDTQYF. The CDR3 coding sequence is TGTGCCAGCTCACCATGGGCACAGGGTACCCGCACAGATACGCAGTATTTT. The full variable domain, its missing parts supplied by reference TRBV18 and TRBJ2-3, is NAGVMQNPRHLVRRRGQEARLRCSPMKGHSHVYWYRQLPEEGLKFMVYLQKENIIDESGMPKERFSAEFPKEGPSILRIQQVVRGDSAAYFCASSPWAQGTRTDTQYFGPGTRLTVL.

The chain recombines TRBV18 with TRBJ1-2, with TRBD1 matching 8 bases. The ends lost 4 bases at V and 3 bases at J; junction bases unmatched: 7. This CDR3 has 15 residues. Germline V gene lookup returns CDR1 KGHSH and CDR2 LQKENI. The CDR3 is CASSLGQGVDYGYTF. Here the CDR3 DNA reads TGTGCCAGCTCACTAGGACAGGGAGTAGACTATGGCTACACCTTC.

V and J are TRBV11-2 and TRBJ2-1; 8 bases are a match to TRBD1. This CDR3 is built from 15 residues. Germline V lookup: CDR1 SGHAT, CDR2 FQNNGV. The ends lost 5 bases at V and 3 bases at J; junction bases unmatched: 6. Here the CDR3 DNA reads TGTGCCAGCAGCCTTGACAGGGGCCACTACAATGAGCAGTTCTTC. It yields the protein CASSLDRGHYNEQFF.